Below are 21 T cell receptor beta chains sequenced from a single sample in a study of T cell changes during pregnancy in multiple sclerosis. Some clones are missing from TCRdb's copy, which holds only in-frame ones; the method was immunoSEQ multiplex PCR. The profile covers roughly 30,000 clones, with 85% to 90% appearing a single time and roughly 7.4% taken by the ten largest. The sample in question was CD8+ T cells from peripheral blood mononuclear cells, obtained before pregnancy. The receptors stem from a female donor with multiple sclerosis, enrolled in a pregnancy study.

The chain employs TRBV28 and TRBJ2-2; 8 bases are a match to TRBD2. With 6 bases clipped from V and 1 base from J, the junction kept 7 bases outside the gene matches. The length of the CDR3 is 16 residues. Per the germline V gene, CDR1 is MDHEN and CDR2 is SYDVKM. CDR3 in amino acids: CASSPWAGGNTGELFF. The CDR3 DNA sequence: TGTGCCAGCAGCCCCTGGGCGGGGGGGAACACCGGGGAGCTGTTTTTT.

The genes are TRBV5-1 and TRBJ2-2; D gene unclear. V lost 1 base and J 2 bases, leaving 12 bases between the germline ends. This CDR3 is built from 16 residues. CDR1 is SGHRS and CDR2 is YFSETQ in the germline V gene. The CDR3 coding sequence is TGCGCCAGCAGCTTGTTCGTGGGCGCTAACACCGGGGAGCTGTTTTTT. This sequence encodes CASSLFVGANTGELFF.

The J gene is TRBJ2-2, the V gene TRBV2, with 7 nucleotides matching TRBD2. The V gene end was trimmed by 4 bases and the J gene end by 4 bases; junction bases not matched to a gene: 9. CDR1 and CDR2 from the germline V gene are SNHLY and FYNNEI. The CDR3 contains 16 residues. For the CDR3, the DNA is TGTGCCAGCAGTGTCGATGGGGGGGATTTCACCGGGGAGCTGTTTTTT. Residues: CASSVDGGDFTGELFF.

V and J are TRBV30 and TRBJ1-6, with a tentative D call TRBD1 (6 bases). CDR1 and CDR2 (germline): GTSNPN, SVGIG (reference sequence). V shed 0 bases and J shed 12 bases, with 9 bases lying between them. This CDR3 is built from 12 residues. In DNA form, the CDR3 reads TGTGCCTGGAGTGTTGGGGGCGAACCCCTCCACTTT. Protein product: CAWSVGGEPLHF.

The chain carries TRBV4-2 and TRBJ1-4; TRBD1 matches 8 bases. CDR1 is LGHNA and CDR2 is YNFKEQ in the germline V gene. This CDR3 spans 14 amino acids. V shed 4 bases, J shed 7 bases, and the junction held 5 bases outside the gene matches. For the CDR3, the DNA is TGTGCCAGCAGCCCGGACAGGGACCTTGAAAAACTGTTTTTT. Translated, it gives CASSPDRDLEKLFF.

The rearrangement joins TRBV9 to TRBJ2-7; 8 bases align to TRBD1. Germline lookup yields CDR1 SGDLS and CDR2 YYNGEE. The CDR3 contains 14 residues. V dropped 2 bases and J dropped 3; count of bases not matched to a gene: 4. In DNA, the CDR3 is TGTGCCAGCAGCGTCCGAGACAGGGGCTACGAGCAGTACTTC. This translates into CASSVRDRGYEQYF.

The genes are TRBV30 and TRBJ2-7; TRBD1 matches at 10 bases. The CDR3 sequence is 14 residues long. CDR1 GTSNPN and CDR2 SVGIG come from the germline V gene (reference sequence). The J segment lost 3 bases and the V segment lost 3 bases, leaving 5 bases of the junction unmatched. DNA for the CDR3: TGTGCCTGGAGGGGGCGGACAGGGGGCTACGAGCAGTACTTC. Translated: CAWRGRTGGYEQYF.

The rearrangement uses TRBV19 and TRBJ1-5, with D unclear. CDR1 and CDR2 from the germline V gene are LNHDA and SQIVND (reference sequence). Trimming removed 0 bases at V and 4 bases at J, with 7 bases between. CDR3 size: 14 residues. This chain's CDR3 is CASSIDLENQPQHF. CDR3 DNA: TGTGCCAGTAGTATAGATCTAGAGAATCAGCCCCAGCATTTT.

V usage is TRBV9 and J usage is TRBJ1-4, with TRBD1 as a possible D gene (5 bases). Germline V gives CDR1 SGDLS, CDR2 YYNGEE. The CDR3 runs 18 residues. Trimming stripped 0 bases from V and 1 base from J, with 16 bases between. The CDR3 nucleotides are TGTGCCAGCAGCGTAGCGGGGGGTATCGGTGGAACTAATGAAAAACTGTTTTTT. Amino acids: CASSVAGGIGGTNEKLFF.

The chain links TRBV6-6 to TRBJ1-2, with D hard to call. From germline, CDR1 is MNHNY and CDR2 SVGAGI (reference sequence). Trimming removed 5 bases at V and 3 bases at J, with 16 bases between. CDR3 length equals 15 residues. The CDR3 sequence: CASSRAEGDDYGYTF. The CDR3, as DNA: TGTGCCAGCAGTAGAGCGGAGGGAGACGACTATGGCTACACCTTC.

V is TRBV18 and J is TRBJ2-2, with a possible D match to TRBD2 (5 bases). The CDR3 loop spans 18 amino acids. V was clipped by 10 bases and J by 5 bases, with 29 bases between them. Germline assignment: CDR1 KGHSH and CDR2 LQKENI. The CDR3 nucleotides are TGTGCCACCGCCATCGGACTGGGGAATTTGGTAGAAACCGGGGAGCTGTTTTTT. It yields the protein CATAIGLGNLVETGELFF. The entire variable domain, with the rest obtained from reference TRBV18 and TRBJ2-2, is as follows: NAGVMQNPRHLVRRRGQEARLRCSPMKGHSHVYWYRQLPEEGLKFMVYLQKENIIDESGMPKERFSAEFPKEGPSILRIQQVVRGDSAAYFCATAIGLGNLVETGELFFGEGSRLTVL.

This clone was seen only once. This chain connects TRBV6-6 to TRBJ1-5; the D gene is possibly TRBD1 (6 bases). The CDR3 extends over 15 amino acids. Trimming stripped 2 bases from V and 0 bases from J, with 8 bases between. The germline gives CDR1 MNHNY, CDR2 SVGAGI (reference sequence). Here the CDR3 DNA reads TGTGCCAGCAGTTACCAGGGGTATAGCAATCAGCCCCAGCATTTT. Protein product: CASSYQGYSNQPQHF.

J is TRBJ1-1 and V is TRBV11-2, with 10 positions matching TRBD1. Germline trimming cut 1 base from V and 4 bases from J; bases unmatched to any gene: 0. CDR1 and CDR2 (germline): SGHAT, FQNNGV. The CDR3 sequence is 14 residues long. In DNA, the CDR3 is TGTGCCAGCAGCTTAGGGGACAGGGGCACTGAAGCTTTCTTT. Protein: CASSLGDRGTEAFF.

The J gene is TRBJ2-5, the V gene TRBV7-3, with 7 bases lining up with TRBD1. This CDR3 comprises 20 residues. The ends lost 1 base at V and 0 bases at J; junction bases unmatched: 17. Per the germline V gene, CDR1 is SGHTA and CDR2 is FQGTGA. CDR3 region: CASSLIGRDRLSPDQETQYF. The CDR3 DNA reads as TGTGCCAGCAGCTTAATTGGTCGGGACAGACTATCACCGGACCAAGAGACCCAGTACTTC.

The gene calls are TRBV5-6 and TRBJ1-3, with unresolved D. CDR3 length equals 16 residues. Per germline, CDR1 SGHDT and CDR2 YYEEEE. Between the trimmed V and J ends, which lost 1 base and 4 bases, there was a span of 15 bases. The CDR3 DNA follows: TGTGCCAGCAGCTTGATGGCGGGAACTTACGGAAACACCATATATTTT. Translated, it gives CASSLMAGTYGNTIYF. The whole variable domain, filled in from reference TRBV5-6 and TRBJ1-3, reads DAGVTQSPTHLIKTRGQQVTLRCSPKSGHDTVSWYQQALGQGPQFIFQYYEEEERQRGNFPDRFSGHQFPNYSSELNVNALLLGDSALYLCASSLMAGTYGNTIYFGEGSWLTVV.

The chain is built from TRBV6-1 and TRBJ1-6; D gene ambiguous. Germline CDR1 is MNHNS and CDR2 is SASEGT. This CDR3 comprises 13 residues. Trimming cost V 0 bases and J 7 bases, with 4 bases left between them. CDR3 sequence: CASSEAENSPLHF. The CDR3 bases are TGTGCCAGCAGTGAAGCGGAGAATTCACCCCTCCACTTT.

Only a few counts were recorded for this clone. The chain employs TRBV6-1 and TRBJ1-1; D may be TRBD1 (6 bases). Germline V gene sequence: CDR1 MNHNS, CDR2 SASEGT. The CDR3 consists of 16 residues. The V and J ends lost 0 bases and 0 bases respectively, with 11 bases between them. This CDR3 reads CASSEAAGTMNTEAFF. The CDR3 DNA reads TGTGCCAGCAGTGAAGCGGCAGGGACAATGAACACTGAAGCTTTCTTT.

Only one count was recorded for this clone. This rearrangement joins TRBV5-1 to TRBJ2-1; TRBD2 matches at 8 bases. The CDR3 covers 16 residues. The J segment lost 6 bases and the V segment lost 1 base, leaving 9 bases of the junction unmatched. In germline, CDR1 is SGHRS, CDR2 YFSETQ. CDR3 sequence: CASSLRTGGASNEQFF. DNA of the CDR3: TGCGCCAGCAGCTTGCGGACGGGGGGGGCCTCCAATGAGCAGTTCTTC. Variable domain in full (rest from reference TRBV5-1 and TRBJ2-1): KAGVTQTPRYLIKTRGQQVTLSCSPISGHRSVSWYQQTPGQGLQFLFEYFSETQRNKGNFPGRFSGRQFSNSRSEMNVSTLELGDSALYLCASSLRTGGASNEQFFGPGTRLTVL.

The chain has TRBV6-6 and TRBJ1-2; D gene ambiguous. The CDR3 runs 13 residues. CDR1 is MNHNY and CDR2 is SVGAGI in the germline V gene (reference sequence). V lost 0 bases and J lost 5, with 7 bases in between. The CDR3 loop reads CASSYSYLYGYTF. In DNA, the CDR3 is TGTGCCAGCAGTTACTCGTATTTATATGGCTACACCTTC.

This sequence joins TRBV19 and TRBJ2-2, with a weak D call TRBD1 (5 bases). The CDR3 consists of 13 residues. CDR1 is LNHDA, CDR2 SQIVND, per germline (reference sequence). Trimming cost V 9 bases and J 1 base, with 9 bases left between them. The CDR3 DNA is TGTGCCAGCGGAGACAGGAACACCGGGGAGCTGTTTTTT. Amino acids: CASGDRNTGELFF. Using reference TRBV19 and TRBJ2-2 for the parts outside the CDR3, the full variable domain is DGGITQSPKYLFRKEGQNVTLSCEQNLNHDAMYWYRQDPGQGLRLIYYSQIVNDFQKGDIAEGYSVSREKKESFPLTVTSAQKNPTAFYLCASGDRNTGELFFGEGSRLTVL.

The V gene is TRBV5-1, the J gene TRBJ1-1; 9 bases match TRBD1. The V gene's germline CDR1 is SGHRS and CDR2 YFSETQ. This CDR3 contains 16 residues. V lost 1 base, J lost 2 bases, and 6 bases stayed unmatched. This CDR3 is CASSLTGTGINTEAFF. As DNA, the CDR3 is TGCGCCAGCAGCTTGACCGGGACAGGGATAAACACTGAAGCTTTCTTT.